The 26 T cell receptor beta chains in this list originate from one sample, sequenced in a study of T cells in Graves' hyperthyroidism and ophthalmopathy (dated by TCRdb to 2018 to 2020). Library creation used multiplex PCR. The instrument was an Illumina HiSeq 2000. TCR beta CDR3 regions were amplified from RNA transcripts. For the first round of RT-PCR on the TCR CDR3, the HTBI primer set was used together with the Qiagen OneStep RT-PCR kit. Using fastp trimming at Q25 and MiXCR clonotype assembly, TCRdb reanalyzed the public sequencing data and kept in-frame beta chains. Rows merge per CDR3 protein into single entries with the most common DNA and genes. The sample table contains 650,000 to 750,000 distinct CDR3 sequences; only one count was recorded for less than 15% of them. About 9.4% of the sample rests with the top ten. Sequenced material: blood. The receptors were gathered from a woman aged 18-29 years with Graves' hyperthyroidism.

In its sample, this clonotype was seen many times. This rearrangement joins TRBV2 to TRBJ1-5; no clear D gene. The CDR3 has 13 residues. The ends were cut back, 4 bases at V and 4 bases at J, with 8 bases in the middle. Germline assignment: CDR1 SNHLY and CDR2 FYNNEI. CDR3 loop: CASSAERNQPQHF. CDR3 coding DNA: TGTGCCAGCAGTGCAGAAAGAAATCAGCCCCAGCATTTT.

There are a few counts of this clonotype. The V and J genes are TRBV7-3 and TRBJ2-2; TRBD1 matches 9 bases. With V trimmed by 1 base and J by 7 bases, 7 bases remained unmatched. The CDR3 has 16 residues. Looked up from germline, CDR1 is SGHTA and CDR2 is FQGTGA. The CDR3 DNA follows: TGTGCCAGCAGCTTAAGGGGACAGGGTGGCGGCGGGGAGCTGTTTTTT. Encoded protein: CASSLRGQGGGGELFF.

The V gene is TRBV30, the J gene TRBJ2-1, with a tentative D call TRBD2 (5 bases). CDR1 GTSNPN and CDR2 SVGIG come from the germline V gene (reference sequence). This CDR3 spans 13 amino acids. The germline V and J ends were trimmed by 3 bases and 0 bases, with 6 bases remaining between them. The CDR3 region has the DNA TGTGCCTGGAGGAGGGACTCCTACAATGAGCAGTTCTTC. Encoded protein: CAWRRDSYNEQFF.

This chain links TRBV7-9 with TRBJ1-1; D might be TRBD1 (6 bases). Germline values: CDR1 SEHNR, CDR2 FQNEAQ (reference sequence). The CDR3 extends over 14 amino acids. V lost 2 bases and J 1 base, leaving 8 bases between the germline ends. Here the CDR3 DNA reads TGTGCCAGCAGCTTACAGGGACAGAACACTGAAGCTTTCTTT. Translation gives CASSLQGQNTEAFF.

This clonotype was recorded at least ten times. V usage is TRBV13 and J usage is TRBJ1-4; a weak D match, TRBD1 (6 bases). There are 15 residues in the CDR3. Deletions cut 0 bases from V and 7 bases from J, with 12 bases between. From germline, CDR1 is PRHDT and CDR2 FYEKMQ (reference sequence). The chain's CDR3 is CASSLGRGLSEKLFF. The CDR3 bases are TGTGCCAGCAGCTTAGGTCGGGGGCTTAGTGAAAAACTGTTTTTT.

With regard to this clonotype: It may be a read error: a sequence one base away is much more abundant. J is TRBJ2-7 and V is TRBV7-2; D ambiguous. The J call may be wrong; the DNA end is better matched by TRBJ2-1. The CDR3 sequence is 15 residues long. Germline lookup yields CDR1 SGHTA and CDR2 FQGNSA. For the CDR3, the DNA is TGTGCCAGCAGCTCACGGTGGGCAAGCTCCTACGAGCAGTTCTTC. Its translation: CASSSRWASSYEQFF.

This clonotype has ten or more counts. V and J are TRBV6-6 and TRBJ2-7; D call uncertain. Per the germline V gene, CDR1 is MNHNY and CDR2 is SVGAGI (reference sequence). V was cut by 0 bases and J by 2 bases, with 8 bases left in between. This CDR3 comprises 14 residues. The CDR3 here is CASSYSSGTYEQYF. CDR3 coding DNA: TGTGCCAGCAGTTACTCCAGTGGGACCTACGAGCAGTACTTC.

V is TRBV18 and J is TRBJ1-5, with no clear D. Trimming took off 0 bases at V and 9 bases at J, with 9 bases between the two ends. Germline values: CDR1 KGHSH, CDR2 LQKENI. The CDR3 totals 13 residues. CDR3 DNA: TGTGCCAGCTCACCACCGTCCGGTTGGCCCCAGCATTTT. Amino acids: CASSPPSGWPQHF. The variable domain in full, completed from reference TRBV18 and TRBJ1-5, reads NAGVMQNPRHLVRRRGQEARLRCSPMKGHSHVYWYRQLPEEGLKFMVYLQKENIIDESGMPKERFSAEFPKEGPSILRIQQVVRGDSAAYFCASSPPSGWPQHFGDGTRLSIL.

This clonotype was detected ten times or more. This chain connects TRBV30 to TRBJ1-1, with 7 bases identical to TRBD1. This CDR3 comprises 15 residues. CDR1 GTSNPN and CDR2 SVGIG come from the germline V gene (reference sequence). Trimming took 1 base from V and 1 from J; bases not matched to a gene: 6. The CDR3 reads CAWSADRERNTEAFF. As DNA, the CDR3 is TGTGCCTGGAGTGCAGACAGGGAGCGGAACACTGAAGCTTTCTTT.

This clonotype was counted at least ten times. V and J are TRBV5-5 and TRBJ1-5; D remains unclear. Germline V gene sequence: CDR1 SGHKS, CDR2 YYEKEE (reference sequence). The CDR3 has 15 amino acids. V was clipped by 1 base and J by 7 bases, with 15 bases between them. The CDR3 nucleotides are TGTGCCAGCAGCTTGCTCCTCACCCCGGTACAGCCCCAGCATTTT. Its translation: CASSLLLTPVQPQHF.

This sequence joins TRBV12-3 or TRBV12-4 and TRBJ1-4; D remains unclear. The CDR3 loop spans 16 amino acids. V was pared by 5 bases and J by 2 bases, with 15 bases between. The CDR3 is CASSPRLESTNEKLFF. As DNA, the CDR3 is TGTGCCAGCAGTCCCCGATTGGAATCGACTAATGAAAAACTGTTTTTT.

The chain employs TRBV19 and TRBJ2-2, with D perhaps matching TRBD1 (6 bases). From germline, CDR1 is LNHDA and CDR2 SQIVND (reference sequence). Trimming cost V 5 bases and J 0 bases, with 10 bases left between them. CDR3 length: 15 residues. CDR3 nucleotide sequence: TGTGCCAGTAGTCTGGGACATGCGAACACCGGGGAGCTGTTTTTT. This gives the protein CASSLGHANTGELFF.

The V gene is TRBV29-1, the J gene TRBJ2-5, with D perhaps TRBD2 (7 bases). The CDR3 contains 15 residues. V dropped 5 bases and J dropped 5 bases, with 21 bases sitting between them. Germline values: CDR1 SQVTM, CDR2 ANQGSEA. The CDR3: CSVSMWGGSRETQYF. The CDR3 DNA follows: TGCAGCGTTAGCATGTGGGGGGGCTCCCGGGAGACCCAGTACTTC. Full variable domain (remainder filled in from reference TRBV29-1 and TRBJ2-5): SAVISQKPSRDICQRGTSLTIQCQVDSQVTMMFWYRQQPGQSLTLIATANQGSEATYESGFVIDKFPISRPNLTFSTLTVSNMSPEDSSIYLCSVSMWGGSRETQYFGPGTRLLVL.

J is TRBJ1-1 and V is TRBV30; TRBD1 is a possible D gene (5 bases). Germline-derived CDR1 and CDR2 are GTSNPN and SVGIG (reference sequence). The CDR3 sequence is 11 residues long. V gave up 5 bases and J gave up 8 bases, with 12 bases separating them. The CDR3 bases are TGTGCCTGGGCCCCACGGACAGAAGCTTTCTTT. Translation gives CAWAPRTEAFF.

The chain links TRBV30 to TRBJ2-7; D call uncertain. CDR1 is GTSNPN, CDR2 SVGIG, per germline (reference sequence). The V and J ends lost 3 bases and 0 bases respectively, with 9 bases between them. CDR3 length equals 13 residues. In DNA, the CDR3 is TGTGCCTGGAGCCCAGATTTCTCCTACGAGCAGTACTTC. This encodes CAWSPDFSYEQYF. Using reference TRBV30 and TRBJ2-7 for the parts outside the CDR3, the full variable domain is SQTIHQWPATLVQPVGSPLSLECTVEGTSNPNLYWYRQAAGRGLQLLFYSVGIGQISSEVPQNLSASRPQDRQFILSSKKLLLSDSGFYLCAWSPDFSYEQYFGPGTRLTVT.

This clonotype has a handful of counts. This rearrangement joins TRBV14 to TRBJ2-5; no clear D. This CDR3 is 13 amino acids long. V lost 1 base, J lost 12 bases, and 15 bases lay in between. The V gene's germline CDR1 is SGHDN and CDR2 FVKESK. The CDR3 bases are TGTGCCAGCAGCCAAGGTTCGGCCGCCGCCAAGTACTTC. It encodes CASSQGSAAAKYF.

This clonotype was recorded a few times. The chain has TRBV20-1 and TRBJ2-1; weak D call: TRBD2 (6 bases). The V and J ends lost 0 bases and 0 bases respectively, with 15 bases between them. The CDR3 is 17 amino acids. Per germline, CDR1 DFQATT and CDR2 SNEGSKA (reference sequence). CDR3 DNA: TGCAGTGCTAGAGATCCCTCTAGCGCTAGCTCCTACAATGAGCAGTTCTTC. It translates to CSARDPSSASSYNEQFF.

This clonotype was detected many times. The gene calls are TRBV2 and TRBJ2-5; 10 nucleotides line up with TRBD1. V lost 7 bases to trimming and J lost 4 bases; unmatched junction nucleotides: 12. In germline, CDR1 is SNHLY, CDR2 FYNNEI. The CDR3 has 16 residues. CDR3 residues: CASTQTWDRGGETQYF. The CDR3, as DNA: TGTGCCAGCACACAGACTTGGGACAGGGGTGGAGAGACCCAGTACTTC.

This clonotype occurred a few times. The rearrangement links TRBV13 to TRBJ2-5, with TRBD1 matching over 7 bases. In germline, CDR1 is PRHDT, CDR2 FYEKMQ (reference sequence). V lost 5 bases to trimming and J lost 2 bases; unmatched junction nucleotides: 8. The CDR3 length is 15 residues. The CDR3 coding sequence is TGTGCCAGCAGCCTGGGACAGAGAGTACAAGAGACCCAGTACTTC. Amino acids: CASSLGQRVQETQYF.

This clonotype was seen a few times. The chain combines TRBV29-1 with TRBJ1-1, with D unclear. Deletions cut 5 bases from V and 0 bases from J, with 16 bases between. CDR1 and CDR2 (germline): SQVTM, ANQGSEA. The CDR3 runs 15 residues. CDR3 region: CSVIKDFALNTEAFF. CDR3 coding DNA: TGCAGCGTTATAAAAGACTTCGCCTTGAACACTGAAGCTTTCTTT.

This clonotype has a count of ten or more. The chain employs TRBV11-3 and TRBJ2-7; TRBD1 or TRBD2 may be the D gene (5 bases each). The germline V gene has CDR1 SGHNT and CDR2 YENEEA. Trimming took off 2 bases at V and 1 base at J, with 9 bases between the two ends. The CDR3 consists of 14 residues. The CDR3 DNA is TGTGCCAGCAGCTTAAGGGACGGTTCCTACGAGCAGTACTTC. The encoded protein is CASSLRDGSYEQYF. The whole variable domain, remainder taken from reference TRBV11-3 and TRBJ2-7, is EAGVVQSPRYKIIEKKQPVAFWCNPISGHNTLYWYLQNLGQGPELLIRYENEEAVDDSQLPKDRFSAERLKGVDSTLKIQPAELGDSAVYLCASSLRDGSYEQYFGPGTRLTVT.

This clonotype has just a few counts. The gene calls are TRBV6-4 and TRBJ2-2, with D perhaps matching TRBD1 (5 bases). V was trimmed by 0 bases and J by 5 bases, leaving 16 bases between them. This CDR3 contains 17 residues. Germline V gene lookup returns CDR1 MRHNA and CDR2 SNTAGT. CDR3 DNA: TGTGCCAGCAGTGACTCGGGCCAGGGTACGGAGACCGGGGAGCTGTTTTTT. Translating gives CASSDSGQGTETGELFF.

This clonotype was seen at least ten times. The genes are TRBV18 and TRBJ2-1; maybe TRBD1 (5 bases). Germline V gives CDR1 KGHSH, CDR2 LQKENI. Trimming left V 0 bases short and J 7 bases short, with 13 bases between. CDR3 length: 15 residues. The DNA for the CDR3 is TGTGCCAGCTCACCACCGTACGACTCAGGGAATGAGCAGTTCTTC. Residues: CASSPPYDSGNEQFF. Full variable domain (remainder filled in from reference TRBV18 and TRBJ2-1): NAGVMQNPRHLVRRRGQEARLRCSPMKGHSHVYWYRQLPEEGLKFMVYLQKENIIDESGMPKERFSAEFPKEGPSILRIQQVVRGDSAAYFCASSPPYDSGNEQFFGPGTRLTVL.

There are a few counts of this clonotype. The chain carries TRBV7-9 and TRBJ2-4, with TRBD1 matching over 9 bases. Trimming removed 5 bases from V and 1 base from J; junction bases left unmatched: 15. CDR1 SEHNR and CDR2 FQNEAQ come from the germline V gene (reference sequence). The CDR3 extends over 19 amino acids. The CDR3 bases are TGTGCCAGCAGCCCTTTTGGGGACAGGGTAAAGTTTGCCAAAAACATTCAGTACTTC. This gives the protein CASSPFGDRVKFAKNIQYF.

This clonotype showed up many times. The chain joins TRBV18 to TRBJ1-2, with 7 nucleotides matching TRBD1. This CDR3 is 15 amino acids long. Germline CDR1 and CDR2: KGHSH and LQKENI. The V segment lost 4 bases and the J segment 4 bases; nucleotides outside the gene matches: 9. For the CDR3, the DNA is TGTGCCAGCTCACGTTCGACAGGGATTGGCTATGGCTACACCTTC. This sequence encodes CASSRSTGIGYGYTF.

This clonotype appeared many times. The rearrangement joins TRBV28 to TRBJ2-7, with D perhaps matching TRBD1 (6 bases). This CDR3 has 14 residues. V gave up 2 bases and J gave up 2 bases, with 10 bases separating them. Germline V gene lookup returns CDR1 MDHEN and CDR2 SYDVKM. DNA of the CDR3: TGTGCCAGCAGTTTAGGACAGCCTCCCTACGAGCAGTACTTC. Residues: CASSLGQPPYEQYF.